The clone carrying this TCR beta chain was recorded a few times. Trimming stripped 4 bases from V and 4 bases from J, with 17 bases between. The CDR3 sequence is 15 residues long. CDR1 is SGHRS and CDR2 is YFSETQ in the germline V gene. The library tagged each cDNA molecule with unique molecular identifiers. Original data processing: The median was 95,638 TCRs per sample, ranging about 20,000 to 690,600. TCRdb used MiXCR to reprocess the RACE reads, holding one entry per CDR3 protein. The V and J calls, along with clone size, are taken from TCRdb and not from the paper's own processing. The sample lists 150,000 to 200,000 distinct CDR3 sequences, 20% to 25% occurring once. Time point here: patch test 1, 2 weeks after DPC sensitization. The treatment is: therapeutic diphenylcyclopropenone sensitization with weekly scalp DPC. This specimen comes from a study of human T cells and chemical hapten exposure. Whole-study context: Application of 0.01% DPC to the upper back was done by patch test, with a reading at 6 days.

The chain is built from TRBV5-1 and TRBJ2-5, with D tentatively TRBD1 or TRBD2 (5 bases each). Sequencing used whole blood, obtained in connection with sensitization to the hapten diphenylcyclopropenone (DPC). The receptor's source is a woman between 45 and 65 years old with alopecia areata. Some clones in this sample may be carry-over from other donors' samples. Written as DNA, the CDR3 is TGCGCCAGCAGCCCCGGGACGGTAATTGTAGAGACCCAGTACTTC. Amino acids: CASSPGTVIVETQYF.